Shown below are 23 T cell receptor beta chains from a single sample sequenced in a study of CD8 T cells in ankylosing spondylitis. TCRdb reprocessed the 5' RACE reads via MiXCR and lists one record per CDR3 protein. The table shows 750,000 to 850,000 distinct CDR3 sequences, with about 11% occurring only once. No antigen is known for these receptors. Study observations and caveats: Blood of patients with ankylosing spondylitis appeared to be characterized by a TCR beta motif of eight highly homologous variants.

Sequences were obtained from blood, either unsorted or a sorted T cell fraction (not recorded which). Every receptor here comes from a male donor with ankylosing spondylitis.

The rearrangement links TRBV20-1 to TRBJ2-7, with D tentatively TRBD1 (6 bases). V was pared by 2 bases and J by 4 bases, with 12 bases between. The germline V gene has CDR1 DFQATT and CDR2 SNEGSKA (reference sequence). This CDR3 has 13 amino acids. The CDR3 DNA is TGCAGTGCTAGACGGGACACGGAATACGAGCAGTACTTC. Its translation is CSARRDTEYEQYF.

The chain links TRBV6-2 or TRBV6-3 to TRBJ2-7, with TRBD1 matching over 8 bases. The germline CDR1 and CDR2 sequences are MNHEY and SVGEGT. V lost 2 bases and J lost 7; bases outside the gene matches: 19. The CDR3 contains 18 residues. The CDR3 spells CASSYLTFMGQAIEEQYF. The DNA for the CDR3 is TGTGCCAGCAGTTACCTTACTTTCATGGGACAGGCGATCGAGGAGCAGTACTTC.

This clonotype was seen only a few times. The chain is built from TRBV5-1 and TRBJ2-2; 14 positions match TRBD2. The germline V gene has CDR1 SGHRS and CDR2 YFSETQ. The CDR3 runs to 17 residues. V lost 4 bases and J lost 4; bases outside the gene matches: 6. Here the CDR3 reads CASSPRTSGGFTGELFF. CDR3 DNA sequence: TGCGCCAGCAGCCCCCGGACTAGCGGGGGGTTCACCGGGGAGCTGTTTTTT.

This clonotype was seen only a few times. J is TRBJ2-7 and V is TRBV5-1, with 10 bases identical to TRBD1. The CDR3 contains 16 residues. Looked up from germline, CDR1 is SGHRS and CDR2 is YFSETQ. V lost 1 base to trimming and J lost 3 bases; unmatched junction nucleotides: 7. The CDR3 nucleotides read TGCGCCAGCAGCTTGATTGAGGACAGGGGGATCTACGAGCAGTACTTC. This codes for CASSLIEDRGIYEQYF.

This clonotype has more than one count but fewer than ten. The V and J genes are TRBV6-1 and TRBJ1-2; TRBD1 matches 7 bases. The germline V gene has CDR1 MNHNS and CDR2 SASEGT. V gave up 5 bases and J gave up 6 bases; unmatched junction bases: 12. The length of the CDR3 is 15 residues. Written as DNA, the CDR3 is TGTGCCAGCAGTCCAAGAGGGGGCGCGGGCGATGGCTACACCTTC. Protein: CASSPRGGAGDGYTF.

This chain connects TRBV10-2 to TRBJ2-7; 11 nucleotides align to TRBD2. Unmatched junction bases numbered 13, after V lost 2 bases and J lost 10 bases. This CDR3 spans 16 amino acids. Germline CDR1 reads WSHSY; CDR2 reads SAAADI. CDR3 residues: CASSEPLAGGRFRQYF. CDR3 DNA sequence: TGCGCCAGCAGTGAGCCCTTAGCGGGAGGGCGTTTCCGTCAGTACTTC.

The rearrangement uses TRBV20-1 and TRBJ2-7; no clear D gene. The V gene lost 3 bases and the J gene lost 0 bases, with 12 bases spanning the gap. CDR3 length equals 14 residues. The germline gives CDR1 DFQATT, CDR2 SNEGSKA (reference sequence). As DNA, the CDR3 is TGCAGTGCTAGGCCCGAGTTGAGCTCCTACGAGCAGTACTTC. Its translation is CSARPELSSYEQYF.

This clonotype was observed a handful of times. This rearrangement joins TRBV5-1 to TRBJ2-5; 7 bases are shared with TRBD1. The ends lost 4 bases at V and 1 base at J; junction bases unmatched: 10. The CDR3 is 16 amino acids. Germline assignment: CDR1 SGHRS and CDR2 YFSETQ. DNA for the CDR3: TGCGCCAGCAGCATGCTCGGGGACAGCATCCAAGAGACCCAGTACTTC. It encodes CASSMLGDSIQETQYF.

The chain has TRBV7-2 and TRBJ2-7, with D tentatively TRBD1 or TRBD2 (5 bases each). The length of the CDR3 is 15 residues. Trimming shortened V by 1 base and J by 0 bases, and 10 bases separated the two germline ends. Per germline, CDR1 SGHTA and CDR2 FQGNSA. The DNA for the CDR3 is TGTGCCAGCAGCTTAGTGAGGGGTAACTCCTACGAGCAGTACTTC. Residues: CASSLVRGNSYEQYF.

This clonotype was found many times. The V gene is TRBV6-5, the J gene TRBJ1-5; no clear D gene. Germline V CDR1 and CDR2: MNHEY, SVGAGI. This CDR3 spans 13 amino acids. Trimming took 6 bases from V and 1 from J, leaving 7 bases between them. Here the CDR3 reads CASSWNSNQPQHF. The CDR3 nucleotides read TGTGCCAGCAGCTGGAACAGCAATCAGCCCCAGCATTTT.

The rearrangement links TRBV7-2 to TRBJ2-5; D is possibly TRBD2 (7 bases). CDR3 length: 13 residues. CDR1 and CDR2 (germline): SGHTA, FQGNSA. V was shortened by 5 bases and J by 4 bases, with 11 bases between the two germline ends. CDR3 loop: CASSAGGPETQYF. DNA of the CDR3: TGTGCCAGCAGCGCCGGGGGGCCAGAGACCCAGTACTTC.

Only a few counts were recorded for this clonotype. The genes are TRBV12-3 or TRBV12-4 and TRBJ2-3, with 9 positions matching TRBD1. The CDR3 loop spans 16 amino acids. V was clipped by 1 base and J by 0 bases; unmatched bases: 2. This CDR3 reads CASSLGTGESTDTQYF. The CDR3 DNA reads TGTGCCAGCAGTTTAGGGACAGGGGAGAGCACAGATACGCAGTATTTT.

This clonotype showed up many times. V gene TRBV20-1 combines with J gene TRBJ2-4, with D tentatively TRBD2 (5 bases). Per the germline V gene, CDR1 is DFQATT and CDR2 is SNEGSKA (reference sequence). The CDR3 is 15 amino acids. V was pared by 3 bases and J by 4 bases, with 16 bases between. CDR3 amino acids: CSARDAGNLKNIQYF. The CDR3 DNA follows: TGCAGTGCTAGGGATGCCGGGAACCTTAAAAACATTCAGTACTTC.

This clonotype was recorded many times. The chain joins TRBV15 to TRBJ2-7; 7 positions match TRBD1. CDR1 is LNHNV and CDR2 is YYDKDF in the germline V gene (reference sequence). The CDR3 loop spans 15 amino acids. Losses at the gene ends were 5 bases for V and 0 bases for J; bases not matched to a gene: 7. DNA of the CDR3: TGTGCCACCAGCGGAATCGGGACAGTCTCCTACGAGCAGTACTTC. It specifies CATSGIGTVSYEQYF. The entire variable domain, with the rest obtained from reference TRBV15 and TRBJ2-7, is as follows: DAMVIQNPRYQVTQFGKPVTLSCSQTLNHNVMYWYQQKSSQAPKLLFHYYDKDFNNEADTPDNFQSRRPNTSFCFLDIRSPGLGDTAMYLCATSGIGTVSYEQYFGPGTRLTVT.

This clonotype was picked up many times. The chain joins TRBV29-1 to TRBJ2-1, with D unresolved. The V end was cut by 6 bases, the J end by 12 bases, with 15 bases between. Germline loops: CDR1 SQVTM, CDR2 ANQGSEA. There are 11 residues in the CDR3. CDR3 sequence: CSVSGEGLQFF. The CDR3 DNA reads TGCAGCGTATCAGGCGAAGGTCTGCAGTTCTTC.

The chain couples TRBV20-1 to TRBJ2-1; 7 positions match TRBD2. With V trimmed by 3 bases and J by 1 base, 15 bases remained unmatched. CDR3 size: 18 residues. Germline V gene sequence: CDR1 DFQATT, CDR2 SNEGSKA (reference sequence). The CDR3 loop reads CSASETVGAGDSYNEQFF. CDR3 sequence (DNA): TGCAGTGCTAGTGAGACCGTCGGGGCGGGGGATTCCTACAATGAGCAGTTCTTC.

CDR3 residues: CATAGGPVSYSYEQYF. The CDR3 region has the DNA TGTGCCACGGCGGGAGGCCCCGTTTCTTACTCCTACGAGCAGTACTTC. The chain combines TRBV10-3 with TRBJ2-7; 8 bases align to TRBD2. The CDR3 totals 16 residues. Germline trimming cut 10 bases from V and 0 bases from J; bases unmatched to any gene: 14. The germline V gene has CDR1 ENHRY and CDR2 SYGVKD.

This clonotype was counted many times. The chain recombines TRBV20-1 with TRBJ2-7; tentative D call: TRBD1 (6 bases). This CDR3 region has 12 residues. Germline loops: CDR1 DFQATT, CDR2 SNEGSKA (reference sequence). V lost 4 bases and J 3 bases, leaving 10 bases between the germline ends. The CDR3 nucleotides read TGCAGTGCTACGGGACAATACTACGAGCAGTACTTC. It yields the protein CSATGQYYEQYF.

The chain links TRBV20-1 to TRBJ1-2; 8 bases agree with TRBD1. Trimming took 1 base from V and 1 from J; bases not matched to a gene: 5. The CDR3 contains 15 residues. Germline CDR1 DFQATT, CDR2 SNEGSKA (reference sequence). CDR3 in amino acids: CSARVAGGLNYGYTF. CDR3 DNA sequence: TGCAGTGCTAGAGTCGCAGGGGGCCTTAACTATGGCTACACCTTC.

The rearrangement joins TRBV28 to TRBJ2-7, with D maybe TRBD2 (6 bases). CDR3 length: 15 amino acids. V gave up 7 bases and J gave up 0 bases, with 16 bases separating them. The V gene's germline CDR1 is MDHEN and CDR2 SYDVKM. The CDR3 loop is CASTLGGEVSYEQYF. CDR3 nucleotides: TGTGCCAGCACACTTGGAGGGGAGGTCTCCTACGAGCAGTACTTC.

The genes are TRBV5-1 and TRBJ1-2, with D tentatively TRBD1 (6 bases). The germline V gene has CDR1 SGHRS and CDR2 YFSETQ. The CDR3 has 14 residues. Trimming stripped 5 bases from V and 4 bases from J, with 15 bases between. The DNA for the CDR3 is TGCGCCAGCAGAGGGACGACAGGTATCTATGGCTACACCTTC. Translating gives CASRGTTGIYGYTF.

The gene calls are TRBV20-1 and TRBJ1-1, with unresolved D. Trimming shortened V by 1 base and J by 0 bases, and 12 bases separated the two germline ends. The germline CDR1 and CDR2 sequences are DFQATT and SNEGSKA (reference sequence). The CDR3 sequence is 15 residues long. The CDR3: CSARVFGRLNTEAFF. DNA for the CDR3: TGCAGTGCTAGAGTCTTCGGACGTCTGAACACTGAAGCTTTCTTT.

This clonotype was detected many times. This sequence joins TRBV7-2 and TRBJ2-7, with a tentative D call TRBD2 (5 bases). CDR1 and CDR2 (germline): SGHTA, FQGNSA. The CDR3 totals 15 residues. Trimming cost V 2 bases and J 2 bases, with 13 bases left between them. This chain's CDR3 is CASSLLRAATYEQYF. CDR3 nucleotides: TGTGCCAGCAGCTTACTGAGGGCGGCAACCTACGAGCAGTACTTC. Full variable domain (outside the CDR3, taken from reference TRBV7-2 and TRBJ2-7): GAGVSQSPSNKVTEKGKDVELRCDPISGHTALYWYRQSLGQGLEFLIYFQGNSAPDKSGLPSDRFSAERTGGSVSTLTIQRTQQEDSAVYLCASSLLRAATYEQYFGPGTRLTVT.